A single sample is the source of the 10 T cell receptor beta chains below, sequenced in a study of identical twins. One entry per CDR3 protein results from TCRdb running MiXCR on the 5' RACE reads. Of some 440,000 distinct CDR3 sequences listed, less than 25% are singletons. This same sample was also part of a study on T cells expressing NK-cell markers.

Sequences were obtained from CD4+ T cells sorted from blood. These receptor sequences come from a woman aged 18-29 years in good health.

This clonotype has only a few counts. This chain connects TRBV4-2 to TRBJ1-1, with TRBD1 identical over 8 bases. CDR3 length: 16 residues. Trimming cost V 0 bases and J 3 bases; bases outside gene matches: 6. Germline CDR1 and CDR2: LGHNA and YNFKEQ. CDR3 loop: CASSQDFQGADTEAFF. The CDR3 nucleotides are TGTGCCAGCAGCCAAGATTTTCAGGGGGCGGACACTGAAGCTTTCTTT.

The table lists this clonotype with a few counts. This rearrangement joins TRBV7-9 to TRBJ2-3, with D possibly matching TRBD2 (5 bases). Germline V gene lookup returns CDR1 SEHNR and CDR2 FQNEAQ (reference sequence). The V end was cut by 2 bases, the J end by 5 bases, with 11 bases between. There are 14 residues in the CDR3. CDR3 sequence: CASSLWETRDTQYF. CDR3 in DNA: TGTGCCAGCAGCTTATGGGAGACCAGAGATACGCAGTATTTT.

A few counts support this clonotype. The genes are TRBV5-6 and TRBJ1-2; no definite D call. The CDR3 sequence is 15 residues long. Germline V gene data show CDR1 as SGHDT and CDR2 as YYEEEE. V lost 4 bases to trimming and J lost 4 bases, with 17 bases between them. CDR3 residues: CASSPYTVGSYGYTF. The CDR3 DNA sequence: TGTGCCAGCAGCCCATACACGGTGGGTAGCTATGGCTACACCTTC.

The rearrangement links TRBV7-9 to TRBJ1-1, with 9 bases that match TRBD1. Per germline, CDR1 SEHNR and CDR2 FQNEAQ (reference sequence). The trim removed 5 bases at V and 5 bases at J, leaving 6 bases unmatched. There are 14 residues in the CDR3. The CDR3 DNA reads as TGTGCCAGCAGCGTAGGACAGGGGAAGACTGAAGCTTTCTTT. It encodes CASSVGQGKTEAFF. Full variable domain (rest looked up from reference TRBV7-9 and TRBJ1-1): DTGVSQNPRHKITKRGQNVTFRCDPISEHNRLYWYRQTLGQGPEFLTYFQNEAQLEKSRLLSDRFSAERPKGSFSTLEIQRTEQGDSAMYLCASSVGQGKTEAFFGQGTRLTVV.

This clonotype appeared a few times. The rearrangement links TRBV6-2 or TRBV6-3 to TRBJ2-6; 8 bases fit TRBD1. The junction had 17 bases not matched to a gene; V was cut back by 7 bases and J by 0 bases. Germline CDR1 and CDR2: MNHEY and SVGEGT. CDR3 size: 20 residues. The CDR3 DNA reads TGTGCCAGCACTCACCTAAGACAACGACAGGGGAGCTCTGGGGCCAACGTCCTGACTTTC. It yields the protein CASTHLRQRQGSSGANVLTF.

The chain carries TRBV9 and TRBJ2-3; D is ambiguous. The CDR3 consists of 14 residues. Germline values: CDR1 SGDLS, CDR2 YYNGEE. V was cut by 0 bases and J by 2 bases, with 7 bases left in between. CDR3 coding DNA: TGTGCCAGCAGCGTAGAGCTACCCACAGATACGCAGTATTTT. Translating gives CASSVELPTDTQYF.

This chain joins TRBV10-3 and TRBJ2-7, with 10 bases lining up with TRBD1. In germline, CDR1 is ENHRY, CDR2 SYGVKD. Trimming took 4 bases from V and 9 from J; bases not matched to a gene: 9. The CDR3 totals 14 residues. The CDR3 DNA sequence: TGTGCCATCAGTGTTGGACAGGGGGGGCAGGTGCAGTACTTC. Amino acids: CAISVGQGGQVQYF.

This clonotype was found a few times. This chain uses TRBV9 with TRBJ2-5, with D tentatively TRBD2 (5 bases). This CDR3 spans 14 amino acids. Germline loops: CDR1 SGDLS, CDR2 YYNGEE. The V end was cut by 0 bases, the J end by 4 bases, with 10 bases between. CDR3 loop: CASSVVASSETQYF. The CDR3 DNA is TGTGCCAGCAGCGTAGTTGCTAGCTCAGAGACCCAGTACTTC.

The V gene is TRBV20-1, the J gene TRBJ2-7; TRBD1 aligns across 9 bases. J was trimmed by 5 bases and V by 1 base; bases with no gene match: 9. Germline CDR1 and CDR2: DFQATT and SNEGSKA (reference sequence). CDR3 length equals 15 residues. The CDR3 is CSARVPGQGGDEQYF. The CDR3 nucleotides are TGCAGTGCTAGAGTCCCGGGACAGGGCGGCGACGAGCAGTACTTC.

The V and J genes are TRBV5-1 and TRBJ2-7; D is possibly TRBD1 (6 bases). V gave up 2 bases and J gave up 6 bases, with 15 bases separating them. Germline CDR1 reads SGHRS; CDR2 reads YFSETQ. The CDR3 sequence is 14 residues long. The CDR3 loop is CASSFGQSLSEQYF. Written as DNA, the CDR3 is TGCGCCAGCAGCTTTGGACAGTCTCTTAGCGAGCAGTACTTC.